This TCR beta chain was found in a study of blood T cells in healthy people across ages. A J-beta primer mix and a sample-barcoded 5' primer were used in a second PCR of roughly 7 to 12 cycles. TCRdb independently ran MiXCR on the 5' RACE reads; one entry per CDR3 protein. The repertoire holds over 1,500,000 distinct CDR3 sequences, 30% to 40% seen once, with around 23% in the top ten. This clonotype has just a few counts. In germline, CDR1 is MNHEY, CDR2 SVGEGT. The CDR3 has 19 residues. V was shortened by 4 bases and J by 2 bases, with 21 bases between the two germline ends. V usage is TRBV6-2 or TRBV6-3 and J usage is TRBJ2-6; D uncertain. The material sequenced was blood. The receptor comes from a human donor in good health. CDR3: CASSLPIRVGFAGANVLTF. The CDR3 coding sequence is TGTGCCAGCAGTTTACCGATTCGTGTGGGCTTCGCTGGGGCCAACGTCCTGACTTTC.